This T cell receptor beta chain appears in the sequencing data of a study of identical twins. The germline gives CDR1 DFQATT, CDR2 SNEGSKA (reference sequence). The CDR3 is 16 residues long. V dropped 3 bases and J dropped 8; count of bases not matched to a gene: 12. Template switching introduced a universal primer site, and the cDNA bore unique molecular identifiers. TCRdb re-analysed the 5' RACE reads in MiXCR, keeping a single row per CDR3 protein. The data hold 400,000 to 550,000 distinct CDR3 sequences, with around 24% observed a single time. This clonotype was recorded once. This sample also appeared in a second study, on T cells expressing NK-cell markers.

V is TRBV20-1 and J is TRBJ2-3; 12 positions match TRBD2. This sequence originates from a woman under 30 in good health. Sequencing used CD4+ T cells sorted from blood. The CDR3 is CSASRPSGGVAVTQYF. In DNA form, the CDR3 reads TGCAGTGCTAGTCGCCCTAGCGGGGGGGTCGCGGTTACGCAGTATTTT.